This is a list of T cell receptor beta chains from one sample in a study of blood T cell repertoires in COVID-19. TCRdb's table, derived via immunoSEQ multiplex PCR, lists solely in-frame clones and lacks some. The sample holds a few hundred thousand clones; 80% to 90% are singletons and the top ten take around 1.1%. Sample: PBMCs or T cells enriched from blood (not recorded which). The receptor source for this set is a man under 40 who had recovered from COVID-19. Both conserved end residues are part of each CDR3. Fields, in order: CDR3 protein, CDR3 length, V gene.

CDR3: CASSPADTGELFF; length: 13; V: TRBV7-6
CDR3: CAIASRNEQFF; length: 11; V: TRBV2
CDR3: CASSLGQPYGYTF; length: 13; V: TRBV3-1/TRBV3-2
CDR3: CASSVGDRGETQYF; length: 14; V: TRBV9
CDR3: CATSDNRGHQPQHF; length: 14; V: TRBV24-1
CDR3: CASSPGGGTYGYTF; length: 14; V: TRBV9
CDR3: CASSIGVGGTYNEQFF; length: 16; V: TRBV19
CDR3: CASSQGTGLGYTF; length: 13; V: TRBV4-1
CDR3: CASRPSGTGFNEQFF; length: 15; V: TRBV19
CDR3: CASGLAGAPFLLF; length: 13; V: TRBV12-5
CDR3: CATSNPGGAGVVQYF; length: 15; V: TRBV15
CDR3: CASSILPQETQYF; length: 13; V: TRBV18
CDR3: CASSLISGGPSEQFF; length: 15; V: TRBV7-3
CDR3: CASSQDFRGGGDQPQHF; length: 17; V: TRBV3-1/TRBV3-2
CDR3: CSVEKTVSNTEAFF; length: 14; V: TRBV29-1
CDR3: CASSQEGLIRADEQFF; length: 16; V: TRBV3-1/TRBV3-2
CDR3: CASSSVGQGEGNQPQHF; length: 17; V: TRBV19
CDR3: CASSLATGVNTEAFF; length: 15; V: TRBV7-2
CDR3: CASSLLRGHTEAFF; length: 14; V: TRBV14
CDR3: CASSPNTDWNEQFF; length: 14; V: TRBV6-4
CDR3: CASNAGTPENEQFF; length: 14; V: TRBV5-1
CDR3: CSVARTSGPYEQYF; length: 14; V: TRBV29-1
CDR3: CASSESSANYGYTF; length: 14; V: TRBV10-2
CDR3: CAISDEVVPGKLFF; length: 14; V: TRBV10-3
CDR3: CATSDRQGGETQYF; length: 14; V: TRBV24-1
CDR3: CASSPPTGREQFF; length: 13; V: TRBV5-1
CDR3: CASRTGSWNQPQHF; length: 14; V: TRBV6-5
CDR3: CASSRANYGYTF; length: 12; V: TRBV5-8
CDR3: CATSDSRLAGGPYNEQFF; length: 18; V: TRBV24-1
CDR3: CASRGVPIYF; length: 10; V: TRBV2
CDR3: CASSLTPNNEQFF; length: 13; V: TRBV7-9
CDR3: CASSLARASGRYNEQFF; length: 17; V: TRBV7-9
CDR3: CASSEYLGGQDSNSPLHF; length: 18; V: TRBV6-1
CDR3: CASSRQDSYEQYF; length: 13; V: TRBV18
CDR3: CASSAYSGTAKVTTEAFF; length: 18; V: TRBV18